The 21 T cell receptor beta chains reported below all come from one sample, sequenced in a study of PD-1 blockade in classical Hodgkin lymphoma (dated by TCRdb to 2018 to 2021). The method was the immunoSEQ multiplex PCR assay. The table comes from immuneACCESS by way of TCRdb, which keeps in-frame sequences with V and J called. Part of the clones is missing from these tables; in studies checked, under half for an unresolved V gene and the rest for unknown reasons. The sample profile shows around 18,000 clones; more than 65% of them were found once. Of the sample, roughly 2.5% falls within the top ten clones. This sample's time point label indicates: cycle 4 day 1 (C4D1), after about 6 weeks of nivolumab. Every trial patient had relapsed after autologous stem cell transplantation, and cohorts A, B and C differed in prior brentuximab vedotin exposure. Using a Miltenyi CD4+ T cell isolation kit, CD4+ T cells were purified from thawed PBMCs through magnetic negative selection.

This material consisted of CD4+ T cells from blood, taken before the fourth cycle of nivolumab. The source of these receptors is a human donor with classical Hodgkin lymphoma.

The chain employs TRBV4-1 and TRBJ2-3; TRBD2 matches at 13 bases. Germline assignment: CDR1 MGHRA and CDR2 YSYEKL. CDR3 length equals 17 residues. V gave up 1 base and J gave up 4 bases; unmatched junction bases: 5. This CDR3 reads CASSQVPTSGGADTQYF. CDR3 bases: TGCGCCAGCAGCCAAGTCCCCACTAGCGGGGGGGCAGATACGCAGTATTTT.

V and J are TRBV19 and TRBJ1-1; TRBD1 is a possible D gene (5 bases). Trimming pared 6 bases from V and 4 bases from J, leaving 21 bases between. CDR1 LNHDA and CDR2 SQIVND come from the germline V gene (reference sequence). The CDR3 has 16 amino acids. CDR3 sequence: CASRKSPGGEGTEAFF. The CDR3 DNA follows: TGTGCCAGTAGGAAGTCTCCGGGAGGGGAAGGCACTGAAGCTTTCTTT.

This clone has only a few counts. The V and J genes are TRBV4-2 and TRBJ2-6; D is unresolved. The ends were cut back, 1 base at V and 0 bases at J, with 4 bases in the middle. Germline V gene lookup returns CDR1 LGHNA and CDR2 YNFKEQ. The CDR3 runs 15 residues. This chain's CDR3 is CASSQAGSGANVLTF. DNA for the CDR3: TGTGCCAGCAGCCAAGCGGGCTCTGGGGCCAACGTCCTGACTTTC.

The chain combines TRBV4-2 with TRBJ2-5; 7 nucleotides line up with TRBD2. Losses at the gene ends were 0 bases for V and 5 bases for J; bases not matched to a gene: 6. The CDR3 loop spans 15 amino acids. The V gene's germline CDR1 is LGHNA and CDR2 YNFKEQ. CDR3 in DNA: TGTGCCAGCAGCCAAGATACGCGCGGGAGTGAGACCCAGTACTTC. It specifies CASSQDTRGSETQYF.

The rearrangement uses TRBV19 and TRBJ2-3; 9 positions agree with TRBD1. Trimming at V came to 3 bases and at J to 1 base, leaving 5 bases not matched to a gene. Germline V gene sequence: CDR1 LNHDA, CDR2 SQIVND (reference sequence). The CDR3 length is 16 residues. CDR3 in amino acids: CASSIRTGDGTDTQYF. CDR3 nucleotides: TGTGCCAGTAGTATTAGGACAGGGGACGGCACAGATACGCAGTATTTT.

This sequence joins TRBV9 and TRBJ2-3, with D unresolved. Germline lookup yields CDR1 SGDLS and CDR2 YYNGEE. The CDR3 length is 13 residues. The V end was cut by 2 bases, the J end by 5 bases, with 9 bases between. CDR3 sequence: CASSVAPLDTQYF. The CDR3 DNA reads as TGTGCCAGCAGCGTGGCTCCCTTAGATACGCAGTATTTT.

This clone is medium-sized. V gene TRBV9 combines with J gene TRBJ1-1; D remains unclear. V lost 0 bases and J 10 bases, leaving 4 bases between the germline ends. Germline V CDR1 and CDR2: SGDLS, YYNGEE. This CDR3 has 10 amino acids. The CDR3, as DNA: TGTGCCAGCAGCGTAGAAGCAGCTTTCTTT. As protein: CASSVEAAFF.

J is TRBJ2-1 and V is TRBV5-6, with a possible D match to TRBD2 (7 bases). The CDR3 is 14 residues long. Trimming pared 8 bases from V and 5 bases from J, leaving 17 bases between. CDR1 and CDR2 (germline): SGHDT, YYEEEE. The CDR3 nucleotides read TGTGCCAGAGAGGGGGGGTTTTTCGACAATGAGCAGTTCTTC. It specifies CAREGGFFDNEQFF.

The V gene is TRBV2, the J gene TRBJ2-5; TRBD1 matches 8 bases. The CDR3 runs to 15 residues. After removal of 5 bases from V and 5 bases from J, the junction contained 10 bases not matched to a gene. Looked up from germline, CDR1 is SNHLY and CDR2 is FYNNEI. In nucleotides, the CDR3 is TGTGCCAGCAGTTACGGGACAGGTGGCCTGGAGACCCAGTACTTC. The encoded protein is CASSYGTGGLETQYF.

This rearrangement joins TRBV18 to TRBJ1-1; 8 nucleotides align to TRBD1. Germline CDR1 is KGHSH and CDR2 is LQKENI. Germline trimming cut 6 bases from V and 2 bases from J; bases unmatched to any gene: 8. The CDR3 contains 15 residues. CDR3 sequence (DNA): TGTGCCAGCTCTCAAGGACAGGGATATAACACTGAAGCTTTCTTT. Its protein product is CASSQGQGYNTEAFF.

V is TRBV11-2 and J is TRBJ2-7, with 10 positions matching TRBD2. The CDR3 spans 15 residues. V dropped 1 base and J dropped 1; count of bases not matched to a gene: 1. The V gene's germline CDR1 is SGHAT and CDR2 FQNNGV. CDR3 amino acids: CASSLVAGGSYEQYF. The CDR3 coding sequence is TGTGCCAGCAGCTTAGTAGCGGGAGGATCCTACGAGCAGTACTTC.

The chain recombines TRBV7-2 with TRBJ1-1; D is undetermined. The CDR3 covers 15 residues. V was cut by 2 bases and J by 1 base, with 11 bases left in between. Germline CDR1 SGHTA, CDR2 FQGNSA. The CDR3 protein is CASSLRRASNTEAFF. For the CDR3, the DNA is TGTGCCAGCAGCTTAAGGCGGGCTTCGAACACTGAAGCTTTCTTT.

The chain has TRBV7-8 and TRBJ1-5; D call uncertain. V lost 3 bases, J lost 6 bases, and 9 bases lay in between. The CDR3 has 13 residues. Germline-derived CDR1 and CDR2 are SGHVS and FQNEAQ. In nucleotides, the CDR3 is TGTGCCAGCAGCTTGTTACGTGGTCAGCCCCAGCATTTT. It yields the protein CASSLLRGQPQHF.

The chain carries TRBV5-4 and TRBJ2-5; the D gene is possibly TRBD2 (6 bases). V was clipped by 4 bases and J by 5 bases, with 12 bases between them. Looked up from germline, CDR1 is SGHNT and CDR2 is YYREEE (reference sequence). The CDR3 extends over 13 amino acids. The CDR3 loop reads CASSPRGRETQYF. The CDR3 DNA follows: TGTGCCAGCAGCCCTCGAGGGAGGGAGACCCAGTACTTC. Complete variable domain (other parts from reference TRBV5-4 and TRBJ2-5): ETGVTQSPTHLIKTRGQQVTLRCSSQSGHNTVSWYQQALGQGPQFIFQYYREEENGRGNFPPRFSGLQFPNYSSELNVNALELDDSALYLCASSPRGRETQYFGPGTRLLVL.

This clone was counted a few times. The CDR3 sequence: CASSLAGQGAEGYTF. The DNA for the CDR3 is TGTGCCAGCAGCTTAGCGGGACAGGGGGCGGAGGGCTACACCTTC. The chain has TRBV7-2 and TRBJ1-2; 12 bases map to TRBD1. Germline CDR1 is SGHTA and CDR2 is FQGNSA. Trimming at V came to 0 bases and at J to 8 bases, leaving 4 bases not matched to a gene. The CDR3 is 15 amino acids.

This clone qualifies as medium-sized. V usage is TRBV19 and J usage is TRBJ2-3; D is uncertain. The germline CDR1 and CDR2 sequences are LNHDA and SQIVND (reference sequence). V lost 5 bases, J lost 0 bases, and 9 bases lay in between. The CDR3 contains 14 residues. CDR3 DNA sequence: TGTGCCAGTAGTGTCACCAGTAGCACAGATACGCAGTATTTT. Amino acids: CASSVTSSTDTQYF.

This clone has just a few counts. This sequence joins TRBV5-4 and TRBJ1-3; unclear D gene. Trimming pared 2 bases from V and 0 bases from J, leaving 9 bases between. The germline CDR1 and CDR2 sequences are SGHNT and YYREEE (reference sequence). The CDR3 consists of 15 residues. The CDR3 region is CASSLDMSSGNTIYF. CDR3 coding DNA: TGTGCCAGCAGCTTAGACATGAGCTCTGGAAACACCATATATTTT. Variable domain in full (rest from reference TRBV5-4 and TRBJ1-3): ETGVTQSPTHLIKTRGQQVTLRCSSQSGHNTVSWYQQALGQGPQFIFQYYREEENGRGNFPPRFSGLQFPNYSSELNVNALELDDSALYLCASSLDMSSGNTIYFGEGSWLTVV.

The V call is TRBV28, the J call TRBJ1-1; 7 bases line up with TRBD1. The CDR3 length is 15 residues. Germline V gene data show CDR1 as MDHEN and CDR2 as SYDVKM. V gave up 3 bases and J gave up 6 bases; unmatched junction bases: 10. The CDR3 here is CASSLATGTVSEAFF. For the CDR3, the DNA is TGTGCCAGCAGTTTGGCGACCGGGACAGTTTCTGAAGCTTTCTTT.

This sequence joins TRBV5-1 and TRBJ1-1; D remains ambiguous. CDR1 and CDR2 (germline): SGHRS, YFSETQ. This CDR3 spans 13 amino acids. The V and J ends lost 4 bases and 3 bases respectively, with 10 bases between them. The chain's CDR3 is CASSPSGHTEAFF. The CDR3 DNA reads as TGCGCCAGCAGCCCGTCGGGCCACACTGAAGCTTTCTTT.

The rearrangement links TRBV11-3 to TRBJ2-2; maybe TRBD1 (6 bases). The CDR3 covers 16 residues. Trimming removed 6 bases at V and 3 bases at J, with 17 bases between. Looked up from germline, CDR1 is SGHNT and CDR2 is YENEEA. Here the CDR3 DNA reads TGTGCCAGCAGAATAAACTTCTGGGGGCACACCGGGGAGCTGTTTTTT. It codes for CASRINFWGHTGELFF.

This clone came up once. The rearrangement uses TRBV9 and TRBJ2-3; 9 bases line up with TRBD1. CDR1 and CDR2 (germline): SGDLS, YYNGEE. The CDR3 is 15 residues long. With V trimmed by 4 bases and J by 4 bases, 7 bases remained unmatched. The CDR3 here is CASSSHRDRADTQYF. CDR3 coding DNA: TGTGCCAGCAGCTCCCACCGGGACAGGGCAGATACGCAGTATTTT.